These T cell receptor beta chains were read from a single sample in a study of T cell repertoires in cytomegalovirus infection. TCRdb passed the reads through MiXCR, listing each CDR3 protein once. The data hold just over 300,000 distinct CDR3 sequences, with 17% observed a single time. The sample was PBMCs. The source of these receptors is a human donor in good health (CMV status not recorded). Some clones in this sample may be carry-over from other donors' samples. Each CDR3 is given with its conserved first and last residue. The D gene is left open where the match is weak. A clone size is listed for some rows: how often the clone was seen (once, few, many), or a class if it is expanded.

j_call d_call v_call clone_size cdr3_aa cdr3_nt
TRBJ2-6 TRBD2 TRBV20-1 many CSARVRGTSGGGGGANVLTF TGCAGTGCTAGAGTCCGAGGGACTAGCGGGGGAGGGGGCGGGGCCAACGTCCTGACTTTC
TRBJ1-5 TRBD1 TRBV7-9 - CASSLGQGEQPQHF TGTGCCAGCAGCTTAGGCCAGGGGGAACAGCCCCAGCATTTT
TRBJ1-5 - TRBV28 - CASSLGGGASNQPQHF TGTGCCAGCAGTTTAGGTGGGGGCGCATCCAATCAGCCCCAGCATTTT
TRBJ2-7 - TRBV6-1 - CASSAPRAGEQYF TGTGCCAGCAGTGCCCCCAGGGCCGGCGAGCAGTACTTC
TRBJ2-2 TRBD2 TRBV6-5 few CASKLAGGRNTGELFF TGTGCCAGCAAATTAGCGGGGGGGCGGAACACCGGGGAGCTGTTTTTT
TRBJ2-3 - TRBV12-3/TRBV12-4 - CASSLNRDTQYF TGTGCCAGCAGTTTGAACAGAGATACGCAGTATTTT
TRBJ2-5 - TRBV7-2 many CASSLGQRTQYF TGTGCCAGCAGCTTAGGACAGCGGACCCAGTACTTC
TRBJ2-7 - TRBV20-1 - CSARDRQGGVYEQYF TGCAGTGCTAGAGATCGGCAGGGGGGCGTCTACGAGCAGTACTTC
TRBJ2-7 - TRBV7-6 few CASSLALREYEQYF TGTGCCAGCAGCTTAGCGCTAAGGGAGTACGAGCAGTACTTC
TRBJ2-1 - TRBV12-3/TRBV12-4 few CASRIEDRPYNEQFF TGTGCCAGCAGGATAGAGGACCGACCCTACAATGAGCAGTTCTTC
TRBJ1-5 - TRBV7-8 many CASIPGAEYSNQPQHF TGTGCCAGCATCCCCGGGGCTGAATATAGCAATCAGCCCCAGCATTTT
TRBJ2-3 - TRBV7-2 many CASSFRGLSSTDTQYF TGTGCCAGCAGCTTTCGAGGGTTATCGTCCACAGATACGCAGTATTTT
TRBJ2-7 - TRBV7-2 many CASSLDNRGYEQYF TGTGCCAGCAGCTTAGATAACAGAGGCTACGAGCAGTACTTC
TRBJ1-3 - TRBV7-2 many CASSSLVHGNTIYF TGTGCCAGCAGCTCCTTAGTCCACGGAAACACCATATATTTT
TRBJ2-7 TRBD1 TRBV4-1 - CASSQGRQGRDYEQYF TGCGCCAGCAGCCAAGGGAGACAGGGAAGGGACTACGAGCAGTACTTC
TRBJ1-3 - TRBV28 - CASYIGSGNTIYF TGTGCCAGCTACATTGGCTCTGGAAACACCATATATTTT
TRBJ1-1 - TRBV5-1 - CASSPPDEATEAFF TGCGCCAGCAGCCCACCGGACGAGGCCACTGAAGCTTTCTTT
TRBJ2-7 TRBD2 TRBV20-1 - CSAGPGGTYEQYF TGCAGTGCTGGGCCGGGGGGAACCTACGAGCAGTACTTC
TRBJ1-2 TRBD1 TRBV10-3 many CAISEEGQGWGYTF TGTGCCATCAGTGAGGAGGGACAGGGCTGGGGCTACACCTTC
TRBJ2-5 - TRBV4-1 few CASSQVGTRKETQYF TGCGCCAGCAGCCAAGTCGGGACAAGAAAAGAGACCCAGTACTTC
TRBJ2-7 TRBD2 TRBV11-2 - CASRFGTSGGALQYF TGTGCCAGCAGGTTCGGGACTAGCGGGGGGGCCTTACAGTACTTC
TRBJ1-1 - TRBV4-3 many CASSQFSGERTFF TGCGCCAGCAGCCAATTTTCCGGGGAGCGGACTTTCTTT
TRBJ2-3 TRBD1 TRBV12-3/TRBV12-4 many CASTQGADTQYF TGTGCCAGCACTCAGGGGGCAGATACGCAGTATTTT
TRBJ2-5 - TRBV7-2 few CASSLGGLRMETQYF TGTGCCAGCAGCTTAGGAGGACTGCGTATGGAGACCCAGTACTTC
TRBJ1-2 - TRBV7-9 few CASSYDDYGYTF TGTGCCAGCAGCTATGACGACTATGGCTACACCTTC
TRBJ2-3 TRBD2 TRBV4-3 - CASSQDLSGGPADTQYF TGCGCCAGCAGCCAAGATCTTAGCGGGGGCCCAGCAGATACGCAGTATTTT
TRBJ1-1 - TRBV6-5 - CASSPDKNTEAFF TGTGCCAGCAGCCCAGACAAGAACACTGAAGCTTTCTTT
TRBJ1-4 TRBD1 TRBV7-9 many CASSPHLRDRDNEKLFF TGTGCCAGCAGCCCCCATCTAAGGGACAGGGATAATGAAAAACTGTTTTTT
TRBJ1-1 - TRBV6-1 many CASINGGREAFF TGTGCCAGCATTAATGGAGGGCGTGAAGCTTTCTTT
TRBJ1-1 - TRBV6-2/TRBV6-3 few CASTDLFVGQGAEAFF TGTGCCAGCACCGACTTGTTTGTGGGGCAGGGCGCTGAAGCTTTCTTT
TRBJ2-7 TRBD1 TRBV7-8 many CASSLRDRGYEQYF TGTGCCAGCAGCTTAAGGGACAGGGGATACGAGCAGTACTTC
TRBJ2-5 TRBD2 TRBV7-9 - CASSSSGGLETQYF TGTGCCAGCAGCTCAAGCGGGGGGCTCGAGACCCAGTACTTC
TRBJ1-2 TRBD1 TRBV7-2 many CASRRTGGYGYTF TGTGCCAGCAGAAGGACAGGGGGCTATGGCTACACCTTC
TRBJ2-5 - TRBV20-1 few CSARWDGQETQYF TGCAGTGCTAGGTGGGACGGCCAAGAGACCCAGTACTTC
TRBJ2-7 TRBD1 TRBV7-2 many CASSVDGTGLSYEQYF TGTGCCAGCAGCGTTGACGGGACAGGGCTTTCCTACGAGCAGTACTTC
TRBJ2-7 - TRBV5-1 - CASSPDLKAEQYF TGCGCCAGCAGCCCCGACCTAAAGGCCGAGCAGTACTTC
TRBJ2-7 TRBD1 TRBV7-9 - CASSLAGQPYEQYF TGTGCCAGCAGCTTAGCGGGACAGCCATACGAGCAGTACTTC
TRBJ1-2 - TRBV7-2 few CASSPNPGRINYGYTF TGTGCCAGCAGCCCCAACCCGGGACGGATAAACTATGGCTACACCTTC
TRBJ1-6 - TRBV12-3/TRBV12-4 - CASSLPPPQAPLHF TGTGCCAGCAGTCTCCCCCCTCCGCAGGCGCCCCTCCACTTT
TRBJ2-1 - TRBV2 few CASNKGGTSYNEQFF TGTGCCAGCAACAAAGGGGGGACCTCCTACAATGAGCAGTTCTTC
TRBJ1-6 - TRBV28 many CASSTASEGESPLHF TGTGCCAGCAGTACCGCCTCAGAGGGGGAATCACCCCTCCACTTT
TRBJ2-1 - TRBV5-4 - CASSLGGSVNNEQFF TGTGCCAGCAGCTTGGGAGGGAGCGTCAACAATGAGCAGTTCTTC
TRBJ2-2 - TRBV20-1 - CSAIGLIPGELFF TGCAGTGCTATCGGACTAATTCCCGGGGAGCTGTTTTTT
TRBJ2-3 TRBD2 TRBV6-5 - CASNLAGARTDTQYF TGTGCCAGCAATTTAGCGGGGGCGCGGACAGATACGCAGTATTTT
TRBJ1-5 TRBD1 TRBV7-2 many CASSQNRGGQPQHF TGTGCCAGCAGCCAGAACAGGGGAGGCCAGCCCCAGCATTTT
TRBJ2-1 - TRBV2 many CASKRTGRQVGNEQFF TGTGCCAGCAAGCGCACGGGGAGACAGGTCGGCAATGAGCAGTTCTTC
TRBJ1-2 - TRBV7-8 many CASSPRTDYGYTF TGTGCCAGCAGCCCGAGGACAGACTATGGCTACACCTTC
TRBJ2-1 - TRBV7-9 - CASSKEGVLRREQFF TGTGCCAGCAGCAAGGAGGGGGTTCTCCGGCGTGAGCAGTTCTTC
TRBJ2-2 - TRBV7-2 many CASSLARTINTGELFF TGTGCCAGCAGCTTAGCCCGGACGATAAACACCGGGGAGCTGTTTTTT
TRBJ1-2 TRBD1 TRBV5-6 few CASSEQTGSTIGYTF TGTGCCAGCAGCGAACAGACAGGGTCAACTATTGGCTACACCTTC
TRBJ2-7 - TRBV4-3 - CASSPRLELENYEQYF TGCGCCAGCAGCCCGAGGTTGGAGCTGGAAAACTACGAGCAGTACTTC
TRBJ1-1 - TRBV5-6 few CASRLLSGDPVNTEAFF TGTGCCAGCAGGCTTCTGTCGGGAGACCCAGTGAATACTGAAGCTTTCTTT
TRBJ1-5 - TRBV7-2 many CASSPVAGDDQPQHF TGTGCCAGCAGCCCGGTGGCGGGGGACGATCAGCCCCAGCATTTT
TRBJ2-5 TRBD1 TRBV6-6 - CASSYSTGGLETQYF TGTGCCAGCAGTTACTCGACAGGGGGATTGGAGACCCAGTACTTC